Described below is a single T cell receptor (beta chain) sequence and its context. It was with random hexamers that 0.5 to 1 ug RNA was reverse transcribed. It was immunoSEQ multiplex PCR that amplified TCR beta CDR3 across 54 Vbeta and 13 Jbeta. MiXCR, run by TCRdb on the immunoSEQ multiplex PCR reads, gives a single entry per CDR3 protein. This repertoire shows about 210,000 distinct CDR3 sequences, 95% found once; its top ten account for 0.085% to 0.1%. This sample is drawn from a study of CD8 T cells in Susac syndrome. The patients who served as multiple sclerosis controls were treatment-naive and had stable or active relapsing-remitting disease that fulfilled the revised McDonald criteria. The CD8+ and CD4+ T cells were isolated magnetically using a negative isolation approach, whereas the TEMRA cells were enriched by FACS. Germline V gene lookup returns CDR1 LGHDT and CDR2 YNNKEL (reference sequence). The CDR3 runs 13 residues. V lost 0 bases and J 15 bases, leaving 12 bases between the germline ends.

The sequence derives from a human donor with multiple sclerosis. The sample was CD4+ T cells from PBMCs. The chain carries TRBV3-1 and TRBJ2-6; no clear D. This CDR3 is CASSQDPPDALTF. CDR3 DNA: TGTGCCAGCAGCCAAGATCCCCCAGACGCCCTGACTTTC. Based on the CDR3 plus reference TRBV3-1 and TRBJ2-6, the full variable domain is DTAVSQTPKYLVTQMGNDKSIKCEQNLGHDTMYWYKQDSKKFLKIMFSYNNKELIINETVPNRFSPKSPDKAHLNLHINSLELGDSAVYFCASSQDPPDALTFGAGSRLTVL.